This T cell receptor (beta chain) comes out of a study of tumor and adjacent non-tumor tissue in lung cancer. The germline V gene encodes CDR1 GTSNPN and CDR2 SVGIG (reference sequence). CDR3 length: 16 residues. This sample's RNA came from whole unsorted tissue. General observations from the study: Normal lung showed higher cumulative top 100 clone frequency than tumor. Patients with more diverse tumor TCRs had worse survival.

The library came from three nested PCR rounds adapted from ARM-PCR protocols. TCRdb independently ran MiXCR on the multiplex PCR reads; one entry per CDR3 protein. Of fewer than 85,000 distinct CDR3 sequences listed, about three quarters are singletons. With regard to this clonotype: Its target is unknown.

V usage is TRBV30 and J usage is TRBJ2-6, with TRBD1 identical over 7 bases. The receptor was derived from a woman aged 45-60 years with non-small cell lung cancer. Specimen: lung tumor tissue. The CDR3 spells CGWEAGQVSGANVLTF. CDR3 in DNA: TGTGGATGGGAAGCAGGACAGGTTTCTGGGGCCAACGTCCTGACTTTC.